The 27 T cell receptor beta chains reported below all come from one sample, sequenced in a study of cytomegalovirus exposure and HLA in healthy donors. The study ran its PCR with 60 Vbeta and 13 Jbeta primers. Generated by immunoSEQ multiplex PCR, the TCRdb table keeps only in-frame clones and is missing some. The table has 120,000 to 150,000 clones, 60% to 80% seen once; the top ten hold 1.5% to 2%. The sample comprised PBMCs. The receptors derive from a female donor in good health and CMV-seronegative.

The chain recombines TRBV4-2 with TRBJ1-1; D is unresolved. The V end was cut by 2 bases, the J end by 1 base, with 5 bases between. Germline V gene lookup returns CDR1 LGHNA and CDR2 YNFKEQ. The CDR3 runs to 13 residues. CDR3 nucleotides: TGTGCCAGCAGCCAAACAGAGAACACTGAAGCTTTCTTT. It codes for CASSQTENTEAFF.

CDR3 in DNA: TGTGCCAGCAGCCCCCAGACAGCGGGTGGCTACACCTTC. Protein product: CASSPQTAGGYTF. V gene TRBV9 combines with J gene TRBJ1-2; D possibly corresponds to TRBD1 (5 bases). The CDR3 has 13 residues. V was trimmed by 4 bases and J by 7 bases, leaving 14 bases between them. Germline lookup yields CDR1 SGDLS and CDR2 YYNGEE.

J is TRBJ2-5 and V is TRBV2, with 7 bases that match TRBD1. CDR1 is SNHLY, CDR2 FYNNEI, per germline. The CDR3 is 14 amino acids. The ends lost 8 bases at V and 6 bases at J; junction bases unmatched: 12. The CDR3 here is CASGETGSVQTQYF. The CDR3 DNA is TGTGCCAGCGGGGAGACAGGGTCCGTCCAGACCCAGTACTTC.

The chain's CDR3 is CASSEAGPGQGIPAETQYF. DNA for the CDR3: TGTGCCAGCAGTGAAGCGGGACCGGGACAGGGGATCCCGGCGGAGACCCAGTACTTC. The V and J genes are TRBV2 and TRBJ2-5; 10 bases fit TRBD1. Germline loops: CDR1 SNHLY, CDR2 FYNNEI. V gave up 0 bases and J gave up 5 bases; unmatched junction bases: 15. The CDR3 extends over 19 amino acids.

The J gene is TRBJ2-2, the V gene TRBV18; 10 bases are a match to TRBD1. Germline lookup yields CDR1 KGHSH and CDR2 LQKENI. The CDR3 has 17 residues. Losses at the gene ends were 1 base for V and 6 bases for J; bases not matched to a gene: 8. As DNA, the CDR3 is TGTGCCAGCTCACCACTGACAGGGGGCGCGGGTCCCGGGGAGCTGTTTTTT. Translating gives CASSPLTGGAGPGELFF.

This clone was counted between two and nine times. The chain couples TRBV4-1 to TRBJ1-1; D gene uncertain. CDR1 and CDR2 from the germline V gene are MGHRA and YSYEKL. CDR3 size: 15 residues. V was cut by 1 base and J by 2 bases, with 11 bases left in between. The CDR3 here is CASSQARQSNTEAFF. In DNA form, the CDR3 reads TGCGCCAGCAGCCAAGCGAGGCAGAGTAACACTGAAGCTTTCTTT.

Worth noting for this clone: The same CDR3 can be traced to other DNA sequences in this sample. The gene calls are TRBV7-3 and TRBJ2-2; no definite D call. The V end was cut by 2 bases, the J end by 4 bases, with 5 bases between. The germline V gene encodes CDR1 SGHTA and CDR2 FQGTGA. The CDR3 runs to 13 residues. CDR3 amino acids: CASSLGGTGELFF. The DNA for the CDR3 is TGTGCCAGCAGCTTAGGCGGCACCGGGGAGCTGTTTTTT.

The gene calls are TRBV19 and TRBJ2-7; 8 nucleotides agree with TRBD1. The germline CDR1 and CDR2 sequences are LNHDA and SQIVND (reference sequence). This CDR3 region has 14 residues. V trimming: 6 bases; J trimming: 6 bases; junction bases outside the gene matches: 10. The CDR3 here is CASSPGTGVREQYF. CDR3 nucleotide sequence: TGTGCCAGTAGCCCCGGGACAGGCGTACGCGAGCAGTACTTC.

This chain links TRBV6-1 with TRBJ1-2, with TRBD1 matching 10 bases. Unmatched junction bases numbered 9, after V lost 3 bases and J lost 2 bases. Germline assignment: CDR1 MNHNS and CDR2 SASEGT. The CDR3 is 17 amino acids. CDR3 in amino acids: CASSERDRGSQNYGYTF. The CDR3 coding sequence is TGTGCCAGCAGTGAGAGGGACAGGGGTTCCCAAAACTATGGCTACACCTTC.

This rearrangement joins TRBV7-9 to TRBJ1-2; D is uncertain. CDR1 SEHNR and CDR2 FQNEAQ come from the germline V gene (reference sequence). Trimming removed 5 bases from V and 5 bases from J, with 9 bases in between. The CDR3 sequence is 12 residues long. CDR3 coding DNA: TGTGCCAGCAGCCAACACGGGTATGGCTACACCTTC. Protein: CASSQHGYGYTF.

This clone was observed a handful of times. J is TRBJ1-2 and V is TRBV19, with 9 bases aligning to TRBD1. From germline, CDR1 is LNHDA and CDR2 SQIVND (reference sequence). The CDR3 totals 15 residues. J gave up 5 bases and V 7 bases, and 11 bases lay outside the gene matches. The CDR3 sequence is CASNKNRGPGYGYTF. The CDR3 region has the DNA TGTGCCAGTAATAAAAACAGGGGGCCTGGATATGGCTACACCTTC.

This clone was counted a single time. The rearrangement uses TRBV5-1 and TRBJ1-1; no reliable D call. Germline CDR1 SGHRS, CDR2 YFSETQ. The V end lost 4 bases, the J end lost 0 bases, and 13 bases lay between the germline ends. The CDR3 runs 15 residues. The CDR3 sequence is CASSPSGGMNTEAFF. CDR3 nucleotides: TGCGCCAGCAGCCCGAGTGGAGGAATGAACACTGAAGCTTTCTTT.

The V and J genes are TRBV7-2 and TRBJ1-5, with 8 bases aligning to TRBD1. Germline V gene lookup returns CDR1 SGHTA and CDR2 FQGNSA. V lost 2 bases to trimming and J lost 6 bases; unmatched junction nucleotides: 9. This CDR3 comprises 16 residues. The CDR3, as DNA: TGTGCCAGCAGCTTAATGGGACAGGCCCTTTCTCAGCCCCAGCATTTT. It specifies CASSLMGQALSQPQHF. Based on the CDR3 plus reference TRBV7-2 and TRBJ1-5, the full variable domain is GAGVSQSPSNKVTEKGKDVELRCDPISGHTALYWYRQSLGQGLEFLIYFQGNSAPDKSGLPSDRFSAERTGGSVSTLTIQRTQQEDSAVYLCASSLMGQALSQPQHFGDGTRLSIL.

The chain carries TRBV2 and TRBJ1-6; D is unresolved. The CDR3 consists of 14 residues. Trimming took off 7 bases at V and 7 bases at J, with 14 bases between the two ends. Germline V gene data show CDR1 as SNHLY and CDR2 as FYNNEI. CDR3 sequence reads: CASTARQANSPLHF. DNA for the CDR3: TGTGCCAGCACCGCCCGCCAGGCAAATTCACCCCTCCACTTT.

In its sample, this clone was seen many times. The chain has TRBV4-1 and TRBJ1-1; D is ambiguous. V was pared by 6 bases and J by 5 bases, with 16 bases between. The CDR3 length is 14 residues. In germline, CDR1 is MGHRA, CDR2 YSYEKL. The DNA for the CDR3 is TGCGCCAGCAGTTATTCAGACCGGAGTACTGAAGCTTTCTTT. It yields the protein CASSYSDRSTEAFF.

CDR3 in DNA: TGTGCCAGCCCTCCGGGGGGGGCCGCTAACTATGGCTACACCTTC. This translates into CASPPGGAANYGYTF. The gene calls are TRBV2 and TRBJ1-2; D is perhaps TRBD1 (6 bases). The CDR3 is 15 residues long. The V end lost 8 bases, the J end lost 0 bases, and 16 bases lay between the germline ends. Germline loops: CDR1 SNHLY, CDR2 FYNNEI. Looking up the rest from reference TRBV2 and TRBJ1-2 gives the full variable domain: EPEVTQTPSHQVTQMGQEVILRCVPISNHLYFYWYRQILGQKVEFLVSFYNNEISEKSEIFDDQFSVERPDGSNFTLKIRSTKLEDSAMYFCASPPGGAANYGYTFGSGTRLTVV.

The genes are TRBV7-3 and TRBJ1-2; 10 positions agree with TRBD1. Germline lookup yields CDR1 SGHTA and CDR2 FQGTGA. The length of the CDR3 is 16 residues. Trimming removed 4 bases from V and 8 bases from J; junction bases left unmatched: 13. CDR3 DNA: TGTGCCAGCAGCTCTCAATATCCCGGGACAGGGGTCGGCTACACCTTC. Its protein product is CASSSQYPGTGVGYTF. Variable domain in full (rest from reference TRBV7-3 and TRBJ1-2): GAGVSQTPSNKVTEKGKYVELRCDPISGHTALYWYRQSLGQGPEFLIYFQGTGAADDSGLPNDRFFAVRPEGSVSTLKIQRTERGDSAVYLCASSSQYPGTGVGYTFGSGTRLTVV.

The table lists this clone with a few counts. The rearrangement joins TRBV6-4 to TRBJ2-2, with D possibly TRBD2 on 7 matching bases. The CDR3 consists of 15 residues. Germline CDR1 and CDR2: MRHNA and SNTAGT. Trimming cost V 4 bases and J 4 bases, with 13 bases left between them. In DNA, the CDR3 is TGTGCCAGCAGTGGCGAGGGAGGGGGCACCGGGGAGCTGTTTTTT. It specifies CASSGEGGGTGELFF.

The CDR3 DNA sequence: TGTGCCAGCAGCTTTTTCGGAGGGCTTGACTACGAGCAGTACTTC. Translating it yields CASSFFGGLDYEQYF. The chain combines TRBV5-6 with TRBJ2-7, with TRBD2 as a possible D gene (6 bases). The CDR3 contains 15 residues. The V gene lost 2 bases and the J gene lost 3 bases, with 15 bases spanning the gap. The germline V gene encodes CDR1 SGHDT and CDR2 YYEEEE. The variable domain in full, completed from reference TRBV5-6 and TRBJ2-7, reads DAGVTQSPTHLIKTRGQQVTLRCSPKSGHDTVSWYQQALGQGPQFIFQYYEEEERQRGNFPDRFSGHQFPNYSSELNVNALLLGDSALYLCASSFFGGLDYEQYFGPGTRLTVT.

The V gene is TRBV6-1, the J gene TRBJ1-2, with D tentatively TRBD1 (6 bases). This CDR3 contains 11 residues. V was clipped by 8 bases and J by 14 bases, with 18 bases between them. The germline V gene has CDR1 MNHNS and CDR2 SASEGT. DNA of the CDR3: TGTGCCAGCGGGCAAACAGGGCTTGGTACCTTC. This translates into CASGQTGLGTF.

The gene calls are TRBV7-9 and TRBJ2-7; 7 bases fit TRBD2. This CDR3 region has 12 residues. Germline CDR1 SEHNR, CDR2 FQNEAQ (reference sequence). V shed 8 bases, J shed 4 bases, and the junction held 5 bases outside the gene matches. CDR3 region: CASGVGGYEQYF. As DNA, the CDR3 is TGTGCCAGCGGTGTGGGGGGGTACGAGCAGTACTTC. The whole variable domain, remainder taken from reference TRBV7-9 and TRBJ2-7, is DTGVSQNPRHKITKRGQNVTFRCDPISEHNRLYWYRQTLGQGPEFLTYFQNEAQLEKSRLLSDRFSAERPKGSFSTLEIQRTEQGDSAMYLCASGVGGYEQYFGPGTRLTVT.

Only one count was recorded for this clone. J is TRBJ1-2 and V is TRBV7-2; 7 nucleotides align to TRBD1. This CDR3 contains 16 residues. Germline assignment: CDR1 SGHTA and CDR2 FQGNSA. Trimming took 2 bases from V and 5 from J; bases not matched to a gene: 11. The CDR3 DNA reads TGTGCCAGCAGCTTACAGGGGGATCTCGCGATTTATGGCTACACCTTC. This gives the protein CASSLQGDLAIYGYTF.

J is TRBJ2-7 and V is TRBV14; 8 nucleotides match TRBD2. Germline CDR1 reads SGHDN; CDR2 reads FVKESK. The CDR3 is 13 amino acids. Trimming took 6 bases from V and 2 from J; bases not matched to a gene: 3. The CDR3, as DNA: TGTGCCAGCAGGGCGGGGGGCACCTACGAGCAGTACTTC. It yields the protein CASRAGGTYEQYF.

This clone has just one count. V usage is TRBV7-8 and J usage is TRBJ2-7, with D perhaps TRBD1 (6 bases). The CDR3 covers 16 residues. Trimming stripped 5 bases from V and 3 bases from J, with 20 bases between. The germline V gene has CDR1 SGHVS and CDR2 FQNEAQ. CDR3 sequence: CASSKPPGELIYEQYF. CDR3 nucleotide sequence: TGTGCCAGCAGCAAACCCCCAGGGGAGTTGATCTACGAGCAGTACTTC. The complete variable domain, with remaining parts taken from reference TRBV7-8 and TRBJ2-7, reads GAGVSQSPRYKVAKRGQDVALRCDPISGHVSLFWYQQALGQGPEFLTYFQNEAQLDKSGLPSDRFFAERPEGSVSTLKIQRTQQEDSAVYLCASSKPPGELIYEQYFGPGTRLTVT.

The chain employs TRBV5-1 and TRBJ1-2; 7 bases align to TRBD1. With 4 bases clipped from V and 5 bases from J, the junction kept 8 bases outside the gene matches. Germline V gives CDR1 SGHRS, CDR2 YFSETQ. The CDR3 consists of 14 residues. The CDR3 region is CASSTGQAPYGYTF. The CDR3 DNA sequence: TGCGCCAGCAGCACTGGACAGGCCCCTTATGGCTACACCTTC.

V usage is TRBV27 and J usage is TRBJ2-1; the match to TRBD2 covers 9 bases. The CDR3 sequence is 15 residues long. CDR1 MNHEY and CDR2 SMNVEV come from the germline V gene (reference sequence). V was pared by 2 bases and J by 3 bases, with 2 bases of the junction left unmatched. Written as DNA, the CDR3 is TGTGCCAGCAGTTTAGCGGGGGGGTACTACAATGAGCAGTTCTTC. The encoded protein is CASSLAGGYYNEQFF.

The V gene is TRBV19, the J gene TRBJ1-2; perhaps TRBD1 as D (5 bases). The germline V gene has CDR1 LNHDA and CDR2 SQIVND (reference sequence). The CDR3 is 12 residues long. V lost 6 bases, J lost 7 bases, and 12 bases lay in between. DNA of the CDR3: TGTGCCAGTAGCCTACAGGAAGCTGGCTACACCTTC. Residues: CASSLQEAGYTF.